Described below is a single T cell receptor (beta chain) sequence and its context. Its antigen remains unknown. This sample stems from a study of CD8+ T cells in alopecia areata. Broader study findings: Scalp clonality, along with expanded CD8+ clones among the top 100, was significantly decreased by tofacitinib.

Treatment reported: oral pan-JAK inhibitor, 5-10 mg twice daily. Per the germline V gene, CDR1 is LNHDA and CDR2 is SQIVND (reference sequence). CDR3 size: 16 residues. Germline trimming cut 1 base from V and 5 bases from J; bases unmatched to any gene: 5. RNA extraction was followed by reverse transcription into cDNA, which acted as the sequencing template. Libraries were prepared by immunoSEQ multiplex PCR; TCRdb keeps only in-frame clonotypes and omits some of them. The sample records roughly 250,000 clones, about 62% being singletons. The sequencing used CD4+ T cells sorted from blood, collected at approximately week 52, from a patient treated with tofacitinib. The V call is TRBV19, the J call TRBJ2-2; 9 nucleotides line up with TRBD1. The origin of this receptor is a human donor with alopecia areata. This CDR3 reads CASSIAGQGRTGELFF. The CDR3 DNA sequence: TGTGCCAGTAGTATAGCGGGACAGGGAAGAACCGGGGAGCTGTTTTTT. The full variable domain, completed using reference TRBV19 and TRBJ2-2, is DGGITQSPKYLFRKEGQNVTLSCEQNLNHDAMYWYRQDPGQGLRLIYYSQIVNDFQKGDIAEGYSVSREKKESFPLTVTSAQKNPTAFYLCASSIAGQGRTGELFFGEGSRLTVL.